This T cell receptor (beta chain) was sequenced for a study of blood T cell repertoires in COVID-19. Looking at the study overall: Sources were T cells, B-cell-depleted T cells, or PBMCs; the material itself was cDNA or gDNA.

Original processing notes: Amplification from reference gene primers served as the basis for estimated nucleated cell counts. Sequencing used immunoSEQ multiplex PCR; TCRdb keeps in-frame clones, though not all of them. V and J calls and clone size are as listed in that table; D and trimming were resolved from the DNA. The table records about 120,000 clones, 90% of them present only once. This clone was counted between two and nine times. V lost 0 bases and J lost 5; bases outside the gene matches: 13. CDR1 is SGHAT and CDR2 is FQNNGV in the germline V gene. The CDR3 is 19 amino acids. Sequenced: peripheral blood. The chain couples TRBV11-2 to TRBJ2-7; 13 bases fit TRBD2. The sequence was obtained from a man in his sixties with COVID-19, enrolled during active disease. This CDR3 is CASSLDRWGTSGASDEQYF. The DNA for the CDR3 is TGTGCCAGCAGCTTAGATCGGTGGGGGACTAGCGGGGCAAGCGACGAGCAGTACTTC.